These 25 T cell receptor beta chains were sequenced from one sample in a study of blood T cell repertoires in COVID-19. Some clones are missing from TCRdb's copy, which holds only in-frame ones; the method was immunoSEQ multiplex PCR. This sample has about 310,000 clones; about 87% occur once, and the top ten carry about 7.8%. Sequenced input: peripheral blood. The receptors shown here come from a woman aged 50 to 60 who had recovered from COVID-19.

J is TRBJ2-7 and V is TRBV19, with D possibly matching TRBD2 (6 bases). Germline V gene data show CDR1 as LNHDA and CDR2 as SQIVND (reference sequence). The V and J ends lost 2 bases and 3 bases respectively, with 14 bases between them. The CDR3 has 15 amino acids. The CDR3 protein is CASSISAGRDYEQYF. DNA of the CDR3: TGTGCCAGTAGTATATCGGCGGGAAGGGACTACGAGCAGTACTTC.

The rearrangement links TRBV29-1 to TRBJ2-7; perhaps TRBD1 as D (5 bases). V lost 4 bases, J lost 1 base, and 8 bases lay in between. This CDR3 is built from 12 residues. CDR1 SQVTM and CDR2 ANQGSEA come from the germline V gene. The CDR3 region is CSVVRGSYEQYF. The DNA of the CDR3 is TGCAGCGTTGTTAGGGGATCCTACGAGCAGTACTTC.

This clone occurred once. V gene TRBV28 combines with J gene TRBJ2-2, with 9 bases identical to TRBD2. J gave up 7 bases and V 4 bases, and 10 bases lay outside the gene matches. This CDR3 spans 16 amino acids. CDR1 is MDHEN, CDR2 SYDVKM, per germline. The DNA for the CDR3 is TGTGCCAGCAGTTCGGGCGGGAGGGGGCACGGCGGGGAGCTGTTTTTT. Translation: CASSSGGRGHGGELFF. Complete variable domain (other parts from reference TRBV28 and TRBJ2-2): DVKVTQSSRYLVKRTGEKVFLECVQDMDHENMFWYRQDPGLGLRLIYFSYDVKMKEKGDIPEGYSVSREKKERFSLILESASTNQTSMYLCASSSGGRGHGGELFFGEGSRLTVL.

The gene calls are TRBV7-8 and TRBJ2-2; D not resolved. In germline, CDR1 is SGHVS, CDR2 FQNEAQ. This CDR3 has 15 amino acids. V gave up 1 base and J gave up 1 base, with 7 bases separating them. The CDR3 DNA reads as TGTGCCAGCAGCTTAGGGCGGATGAACACCGGGGAGCTGTTTTTT. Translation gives CASSLGRMNTGELFF.

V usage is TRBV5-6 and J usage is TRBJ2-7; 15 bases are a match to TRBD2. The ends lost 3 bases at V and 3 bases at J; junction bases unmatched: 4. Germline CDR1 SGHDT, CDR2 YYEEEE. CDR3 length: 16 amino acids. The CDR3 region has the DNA TGTGCCAGCAGCTCGGGACTAGCGGGGGGCTACTACGAGCAGTACTTC. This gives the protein CASSSGLAGGYYEQYF.

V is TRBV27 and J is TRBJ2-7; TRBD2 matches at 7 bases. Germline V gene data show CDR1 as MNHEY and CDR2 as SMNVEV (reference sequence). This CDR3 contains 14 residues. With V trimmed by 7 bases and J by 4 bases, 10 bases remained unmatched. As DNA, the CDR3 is TGTGCCAGCACCCGCCGGGACTACCAGTACGAGCAGTACTTC. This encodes CASTRRDYQYEQYF.

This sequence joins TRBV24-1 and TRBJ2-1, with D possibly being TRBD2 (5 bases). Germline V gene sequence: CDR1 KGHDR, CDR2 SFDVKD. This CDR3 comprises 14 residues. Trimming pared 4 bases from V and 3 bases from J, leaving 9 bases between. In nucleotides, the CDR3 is TGTGCCACCAGTGAAACCGGGGTCTACAATGAGCAGTTCTTC. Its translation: CATSETGVYNEQFF.

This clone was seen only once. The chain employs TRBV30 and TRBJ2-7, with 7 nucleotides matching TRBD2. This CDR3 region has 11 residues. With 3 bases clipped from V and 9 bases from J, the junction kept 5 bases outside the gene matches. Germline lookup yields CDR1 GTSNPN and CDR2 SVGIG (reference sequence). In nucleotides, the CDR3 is TGTGCCTGGAGAGAGCGGGGTGGGCAGTACTTC. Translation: CAWRERGGQYF.

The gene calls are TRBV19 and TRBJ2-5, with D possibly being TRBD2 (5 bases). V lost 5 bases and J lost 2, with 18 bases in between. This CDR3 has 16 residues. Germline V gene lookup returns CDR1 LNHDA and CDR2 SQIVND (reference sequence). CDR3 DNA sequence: TGTGCCAGTAGTGACTACGGCGGGCCGAGACAAGAGACCCAGTACTTC. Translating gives CASSDYGGPRQETQYF.

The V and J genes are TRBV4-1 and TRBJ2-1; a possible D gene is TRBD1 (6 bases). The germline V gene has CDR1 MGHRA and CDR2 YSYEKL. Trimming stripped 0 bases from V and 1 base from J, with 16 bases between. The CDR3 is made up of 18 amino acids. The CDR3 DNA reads TGCGCCAGCAGCCAAGAACCTACAGGGTTCGGATCCTACAATGAGCAGTTCTTC. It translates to CASSQEPTGFGSYNEQFF.

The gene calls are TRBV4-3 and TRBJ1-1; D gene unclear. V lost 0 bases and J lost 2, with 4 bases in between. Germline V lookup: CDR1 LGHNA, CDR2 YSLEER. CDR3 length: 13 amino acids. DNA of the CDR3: TGCGCCAGCAGCCAAGATAGAAACACTGAAGCTTTCTTT. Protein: CASSQDRNTEAFF.

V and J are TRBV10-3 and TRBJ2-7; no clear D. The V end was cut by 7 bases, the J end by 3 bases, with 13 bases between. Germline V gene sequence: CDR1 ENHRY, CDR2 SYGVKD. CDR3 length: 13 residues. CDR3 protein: CAIMGDANYEQYF. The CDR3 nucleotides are TGTGCCATCATGGGCGACGCGAACTACGAGCAGTACTTC.

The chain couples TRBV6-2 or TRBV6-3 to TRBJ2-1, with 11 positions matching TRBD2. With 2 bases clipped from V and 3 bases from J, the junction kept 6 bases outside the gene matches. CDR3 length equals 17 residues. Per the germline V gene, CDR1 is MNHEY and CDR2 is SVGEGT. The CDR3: CASSYRGTSGNYNEQFF. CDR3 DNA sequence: TGTGCCAGCAGTTACCGGGGGACTAGCGGAAACTACAATGAGCAGTTCTTC.

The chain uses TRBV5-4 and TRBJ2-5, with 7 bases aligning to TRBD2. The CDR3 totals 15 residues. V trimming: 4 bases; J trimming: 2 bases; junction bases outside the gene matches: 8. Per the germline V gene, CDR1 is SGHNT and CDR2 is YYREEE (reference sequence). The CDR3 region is CASSPGGLLQETQYF. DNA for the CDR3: TGTGCCAGCAGCCCGGGAGGACTCTTACAAGAGACCCAGTACTTC.

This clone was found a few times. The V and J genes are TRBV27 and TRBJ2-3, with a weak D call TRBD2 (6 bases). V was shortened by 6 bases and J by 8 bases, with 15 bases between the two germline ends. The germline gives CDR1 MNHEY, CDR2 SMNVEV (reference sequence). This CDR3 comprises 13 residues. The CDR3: CASRSGLGGTQYF. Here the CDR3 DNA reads TGTGCCAGCAGGAGTGGGCTGGGGGGTACGCAGTATTTT.

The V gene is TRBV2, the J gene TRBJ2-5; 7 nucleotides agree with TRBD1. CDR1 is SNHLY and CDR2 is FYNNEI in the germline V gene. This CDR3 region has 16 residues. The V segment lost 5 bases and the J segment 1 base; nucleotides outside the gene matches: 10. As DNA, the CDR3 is TGTGCCAGCAGTTACGACAGGGCGGTCTCCCAAGAGACCCAGTACTTC. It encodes CASSYDRAVSQETQYF.

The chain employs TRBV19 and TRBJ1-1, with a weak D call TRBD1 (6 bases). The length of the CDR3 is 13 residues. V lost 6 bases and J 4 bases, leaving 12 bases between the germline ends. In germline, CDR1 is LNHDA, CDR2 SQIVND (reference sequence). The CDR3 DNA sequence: TGTGCCAGTAGCAGGGGAGGGGCCACTGAAGCTTTCTTT. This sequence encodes CASSRGGATEAFF.

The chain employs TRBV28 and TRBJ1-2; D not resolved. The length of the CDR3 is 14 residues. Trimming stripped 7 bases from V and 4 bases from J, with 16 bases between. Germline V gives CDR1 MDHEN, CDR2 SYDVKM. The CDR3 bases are TGTGCCAGCAACCCCCCGGGTAGGAGCTATGGCTACACCTTC. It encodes CASNPPGRSYGYTF.

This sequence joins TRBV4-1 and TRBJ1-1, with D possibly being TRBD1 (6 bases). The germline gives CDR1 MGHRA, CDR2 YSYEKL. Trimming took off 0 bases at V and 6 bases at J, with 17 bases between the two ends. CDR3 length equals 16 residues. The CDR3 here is CASSQDRTETWSEAFF. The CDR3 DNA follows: TGCGCCAGCAGCCAAGATCGGACAGAGACGTGGTCTGAAGCTTTCTTT.

The DNA of the CDR3 is TGTGCCAGCAGCCGAACCAGCGGGAGGCCAGATACGCAGTATTTT. Its translation is CASSRTSGRPDTQYF. The gene calls are TRBV5-4 and TRBJ2-3, with 9 bases matching TRBD2. Germline values: CDR1 SGHNT, CDR2 YYREEE (reference sequence). CDR3 length: 15 residues. Trimming took 4 bases from V and 4 from J; bases not matched to a gene: 7.

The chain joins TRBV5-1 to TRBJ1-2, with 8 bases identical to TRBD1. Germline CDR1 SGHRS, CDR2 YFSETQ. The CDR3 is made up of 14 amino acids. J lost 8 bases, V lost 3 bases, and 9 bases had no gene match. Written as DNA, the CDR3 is TGCGCCAGCAGCTCCGGACAGGGAAGCGGCGGCTACACCTTC. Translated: CASSSGQGSGGYTF.

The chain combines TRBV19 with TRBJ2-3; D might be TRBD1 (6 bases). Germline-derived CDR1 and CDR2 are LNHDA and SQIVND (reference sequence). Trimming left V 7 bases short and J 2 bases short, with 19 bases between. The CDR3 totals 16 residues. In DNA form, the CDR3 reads TGTGCCAGTAACCCCCCGGGACAAGAGAACACAGATACGCAGTATTTT. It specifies CASNPPGQENTDTQYF.

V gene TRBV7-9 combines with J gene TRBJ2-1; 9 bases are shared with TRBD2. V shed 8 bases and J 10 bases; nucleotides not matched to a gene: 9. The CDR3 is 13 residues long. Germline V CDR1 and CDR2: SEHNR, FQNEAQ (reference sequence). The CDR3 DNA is TGTGCCAGCTCAGCGGGGGGAGGAGGGGAGCAGTTCTTC. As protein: CASSAGGGGEQFF. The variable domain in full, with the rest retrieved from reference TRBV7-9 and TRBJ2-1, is DTGVSQNPRHKITKRGQNVTFRCDPISEHNRLYWYRQTLGQGPEFLTYFQNEAQLEKSRLLSDRFSAERPKGSFSTLEIQRTEQGDSAMYLCASSAGGGGEQFFGPGTRLTVL.

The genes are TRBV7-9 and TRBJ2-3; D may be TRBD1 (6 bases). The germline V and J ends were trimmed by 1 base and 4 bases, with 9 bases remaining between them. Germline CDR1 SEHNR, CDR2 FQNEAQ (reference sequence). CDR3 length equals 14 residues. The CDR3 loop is CASSLDGGADTQYF. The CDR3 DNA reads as TGTGCCAGCAGCTTAGATGGGGGCGCAGATACGCAGTATTTT. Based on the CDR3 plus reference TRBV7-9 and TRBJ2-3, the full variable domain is DTGVSQNPRHKITKRGQNVTFRCDPISEHNRLYWYRQTLGQGPEFLTYFQNEAQLEKSRLLSDRFSAERPKGSFSTLEIQRTEQGDSAMYLCASSLDGGADTQYFGPGTRLTVL.

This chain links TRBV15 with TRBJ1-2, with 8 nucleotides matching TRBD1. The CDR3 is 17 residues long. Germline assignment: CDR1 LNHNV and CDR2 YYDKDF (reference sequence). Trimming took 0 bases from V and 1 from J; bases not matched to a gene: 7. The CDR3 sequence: CATSRDVGTGSNYGYTF. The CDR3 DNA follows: TGTGCCACCAGCAGAGATGTCGGGACAGGCAGTAACTATGGCTACACCTTC.